The clone carrying this T cell receptor (beta chain) was seen just once. Its antigen is not identified. The CDR3 sequence is 16 residues long. With 0 bases removed from V and 3 bases from J, the gap between germline ends came to 17 bases. Germline V gene sequence: CDR1 DFQATT, CDR2 SNEGSKA (reference sequence). These data originate in a study of blood T cells in healthy people across ages. The second PCR ran about 6 to 12 cycles with a sample-barcoded 5' primer and J-beta primers. Tags on each cDNA molecule came from a template-switch adaptor with 12 random nucleotides. TCRdb called the 5' RACE reads again in MiXCR, with one record for every CDR3 protein. The repertoire holds about 1.8 million distinct CDR3 sequences, with around half as singletons. Overall study results and limits: A greater number of naive CD4+ cells and higher diversity distinguished long-lived donors from aged donors. Getting older went along with TCR beta diversity per million T cells dropping roughly linearly. TCR beta diversity tracked closely with naive T cell percentage.

The sequenced sample was blood. V and J are TRBV20-1 and TRBJ1-1; a weak D match, TRBD1 (5 bases). The sequence derives from a woman between 40 and 50 years old in good health. The CDR3 region is CSARDPPLGGDTEAFF. Here the CDR3 DNA reads TGCAGTGCTAGAGATCCACCTTTGGGGGGGGACACTGAAGCTTTCTTT.